This TCR beta chain was profiled in a study of CD8 T cells in ankylosing spondylitis. Quantitative 5'-RACE with molecular barcodes was used to make the TCR beta libraries. TCRdb itself ran the 5' RACE reads through MiXCR, one entry per CDR3 protein. The sample has 85,000 to 90,000 distinct CDR3 sequences, around 25% seen once. The CDR3 contains 12 residues. V dropped 7 bases and J dropped 4 bases, with 13 bases sitting between them. Germline V gene sequence: CDR1 SQVTM, CDR2 ANQGSEA. Of note for this clonotype: Its matching antigen is unknown.

Broader study findings: Typical of ankylosing spondylitis blood, it appeared, was a TCR beta motif of roughly eight highly homologous variants. Past research had described some motif variants in reactive arthritis synovial fluid and blood. Clones linked to disease were reported to show significant enrichment in matched ankylosing spondylitis synovial fluid.

This clonotype was obtained from a male donor with ankylosing spondylitis or in good health (not recorded which). The V gene is TRBV29-1, the J gene TRBJ1-2; perhaps TRBD1 as D (5 bases). The sequenced sample was blood, either unsorted or a sorted T cell fraction (not recorded which). Written as DNA, the CDR3 is TGCAGCGGCCTCACGGGGGTCTATGGCTACACCTTC. Translation gives CSGLTGVYGYTF.